This T cell receptor beta chain came from a study of radiotherapy plus CTLA-4 blockade in lung cancer. Looking at the study overall: Disease control was present in under 35% of patients, and objective responses in 15% to 20%. Study-wide results and limits: Response was reportedly best predicted by early blood T cell clone dynamics, with interferon-beta.

Measured with immunoSEQ multiplex PCR; TCRdb has only the in-frame clones, and not every one. Of 35,000 to 50,000 clones listed, 73% are singletons. Enrolled patients, whose metastatic non-small-cell lung cancer was chemo-refractory, received focal radiation plus CTLA-4 blockade with ipilimumab. Only one count was recorded for this clone. The antigen remains unidentified. The V end was cut by 6 bases, the J end by 0 bases, with 9 bases between. Germline V CDR1 and CDR2: LNHDA, SQIVND (reference sequence). The CDR3 is made up of 14 amino acids. This TCR was sampled from a human donor with non-small cell lung cancer who had a complete response to radiotherapy plus ipilimumab. This specimen was peripheral blood, taken from a patient treated with radiotherapy plus ipilimumab. The gene calls are TRBV19 and TRBJ1-3, with D possibly TRBD1 on 5 matching bases. CDR3 region: CASSRASSGNTIYF. The CDR3 bases are TGTGCCAGTAGCAGGGCAAGCTCTGGAAACACCATATATTTT.